The 2 T cell receptor beta chains below were found in one sample sequenced in a study of OX40 agonist ivuxolimab in advanced cancers. Here immunoSEQ multiplex PCR was the method, and the copy in TCRdb shows in-frame clones only, minus some. Here the sample spans roughly 69,000 clones, approximately 90% being singletons. The starting material was CD4+ or CD8+ T cells sorted from blood, obtained in a trial of the OX40 agonist ivuxolimab. These receptors were taken from an adult with an advanced solid tumor such as melanoma, head and neck, liver or kidney cancer.

This clone came up once. The rearrangement links TRBV29-1 to TRBJ2-3; 14 positions agree with TRBD2. Trimming at V came to 2 bases and at J to 2 bases, leaving 12 bases not matched to a gene. The germline gives CDR1 SQVTM, CDR2 ANQGSEA. CDR3 length: 19 amino acids. CDR3 amino acids: CSVERPGTSGGGSTDTQYF. Written as DNA, the CDR3 is TGCAGCGTTGAAAGGCCCGGGACTAGCGGGGGCGGGTCCACAGATACGCAGTATTTT.

The V and J genes are TRBV10-2 and TRBJ1-5; possible D gene TRBD1, 5 bases. V gave up 3 bases and J gave up 0 bases, with 9 bases separating them. The CDR3 runs to 15 residues. Germline CDR1 reads WSHSY; CDR2 reads SAAADI. CDR3 residues: CASSDRVISNQPQHF. The CDR3 DNA follows: TGCGCCAGCAGTGACAGGGTGATTAGCAATCAGCCCCAGCATTTT.